The 9 T cell receptor beta chains listed next were all sequenced from one sample in a study of cytomegalovirus exposure and HLA in healthy donors. The PCR had 60 Vbeta and 13 Jbeta primers. TCRdb's copy holds only in-frame clones and misses some; the assay was immunoSEQ multiplex PCR. The table lists around 130,000 clones, less than 75% of them singletons. Sequenced material: PBMCs. The receptors shown here come from a woman between 40 and 50 years old in good health and CMV-seropositive.

The J gene is TRBJ2-3, the V gene TRBV19, with TRBD1 as a possible D gene (6 bases). V was trimmed by 3 bases and J by 0 bases, leaving 13 bases between them. CDR1 is LNHDA and CDR2 is SQIVND in the germline V gene (reference sequence). The CDR3 covers 16 residues. For the CDR3, the DNA is TGTGCCAGTAGTATTGGGCAGGGGATGAGCACAGATACGCAGTATTTT. Its translation is CASSIGQGMSTDTQYF.

The chain joins TRBV9 to TRBJ2-1; D gene ambiguous. In germline, CDR1 is SGDLS, CDR2 YYNGEE. V was pared by 0 bases and J by 0 bases, with 13 bases between. The CDR3 consists of 17 residues. CDR3 sequence: CASSVGVGISSYNEQFF. DNA of the CDR3: TGTGCCAGCAGCGTAGGGGTGGGCATAAGCTCCTACAATGAGCAGTTCTTC. The complete variable domain, with remaining parts taken from reference TRBV9 and TRBJ2-1, reads DSGVTQTPKHLITATGQRVTLRCSPRSGDLSVYWYQQSLDQGLQFLIQYYNGEERAKGNILERFSAQQFPDLHSELNLSSLELGDSALYFCASSVGVGISSYNEQFFGPGTRLTVL.

CDR3 nucleotide sequence: TGTGCCAGCAAGAAGGACAGGGGTAGTGGCTACACCTTC. Translating it yields CASKKDRGSGYTF. The chain uses TRBV6-4 and TRBJ1-2, with 9 nucleotides matching TRBD1. Germline CDR1 reads MRHNA; CDR2 reads SNTAGT. The CDR3 is 13 amino acids. V was pared by 7 bases and J by 7 bases, with 7 bases of the junction left unmatched.

The V gene is TRBV11-1, the J gene TRBJ2-2, with D possibly matching TRBD1 (5 bases). The length of the CDR3 is 14 residues. Deletions cut 2 bases from V and 4 bases from J, with 8 bases between. Germline-derived CDR1 and CDR2 are SGHAT and FQDESV (reference sequence). CDR3 region: CASSLQGTTGELFF. The CDR3 DNA is TGTGCCAGCAGCTTACAGGGTACCACCGGGGAGCTGTTTTTT.

The chain links TRBV6-5 to TRBJ1-2; the match to TRBD1 covers 9 bases. Germline V gene lookup returns CDR1 MNHEY and CDR2 SVGAGI. This CDR3 region has 14 residues. V shed 5 bases, J shed 4 bases, and the junction held 5 bases outside the gene matches. CDR3 sequence: CASSRTGAFYGYTF. In DNA, the CDR3 is TGTGCCAGCAGTCGGACAGGGGCGTTCTATGGCTACACCTTC.

The V call is TRBV27, the J call TRBJ2-2; maybe TRBD1 (7 bases). Germline assignment: CDR1 MNHEY and CDR2 SMNVEV (reference sequence). This CDR3 is built from 15 residues. V lost 6 bases and J lost 7, with 18 bases in between. The CDR3 nucleotides are TGTGCCAGCAGCCCAGGGGGTTCGCGGGGCGGGGAGCTGTTTTTT. It codes for CASSPGGSRGGELFF.

The chain recombines TRBV19 with TRBJ2-6; 10 bases align to TRBD1. The CDR3 loop spans 17 amino acids. V was pared by 5 bases and J by 2 bases, with 6 bases of the junction left unmatched. Germline CDR1 and CDR2: LNHDA and SQIVND (reference sequence). As DNA, the CDR3 is TGTGCCAGTAGTCCGAGAGGGACAGGGGCTGGGGCCAACGTCCTGACTTTC. Protein sequence: CASSPRGTGAGANVLTF.

The chain has TRBV19 and TRBJ2-7, with D perhaps TRBD2 (6 bases). Between the trimmed V and J ends, which lost 3 bases and 3 bases, there was a span of 21 bases. The CDR3 is 17 residues long. CDR1 and CDR2 (germline): LNHDA, SQIVND (reference sequence). The DNA for the CDR3 is TGTGCCAGTAGTATGGAGGCCGGGAGTCATCGGAGCTACGAGCAGTACTTC. Protein sequence: CASSMEAGSHRSYEQYF.

This clone qualifies as medium-sized. J is TRBJ2-1 and V is TRBV7-9, with 9 nucleotides matching TRBD1. V lost 5 bases to trimming and J lost 9 bases; unmatched junction nucleotides: 11. Germline CDR1 is SEHNR and CDR2 is FQNEAQ (reference sequence). The CDR3 sequence is 15 residues long. The CDR3 loop reads CASSPDGTGTGEQFF. The CDR3 DNA follows: TGTGCCAGCAGCCCGGACGGGACAGGGACCGGTGAGCAGTTCTTC.